The source of this T cell receptor beta chain is a study of Ad26.COV2.S vaccination and SARS-CoV-2 variants. The CDR3 length is 17 residues. The V end was cut by 0 bases, the J end by 2 bases, with 14 bases between. CDR1 SGDLS and CDR2 YYNGEE come from the germline V gene. The method was immunoSEQ multiplex PCR; TCRdb's version includes in-frame clones alone and lacks a portion of them. The sample lists 120,000 to 150,000 clones, 70% to 90% occurring once. V and J are TRBV9 and TRBJ1-4; D gene uncertain. Here the sequenced sample was peripheral blood, taken after recovery from COVID-19. The receptor was isolated from a human donor who had recovered from COVID-19. The CDR3 nucleotides are TGTGCCAGCAGCGTAGGGCTTTCAATGGTGACTAATGAAAAACTGTTTTTT. Protein sequence: CASSVGLSMVTNEKLFF.